This TCR beta chain was identified during a study of technical replicates of blood from a handful of donors. This CDR3 spans 15 amino acids. Germline values: CDR1 SGDLS, CDR2 YYNGEE. The V gene lost 4 bases and the J gene lost 1 base, with 14 bases spanning the gap. The method was immunoSEQ multiplex PCR; TCRdb's version includes in-frame clones alone and lacks a portion of them. Counted here are approximately 76,000 clones, 90% to 95% occurring once; the ten biggest clones make up 0.25%. The sequence was obtained from a human donor in good health. The gene calls are TRBV9 and TRBJ1-2, with a tentative D call TRBD1 (5 bases). Sequencing input: T cells isolated from PBMCs. CDR3 DNA: TGTGCCAGCAGCTCCCTGGGGGGGTATAACTATGGCTACACCTTC. Residues: CASSSLGGYNYGYTF.